The rows below give T cell receptor beta chains drawn from one sample of a study of T cell repertoires in cytomegalovirus infection. MiXCR, applied by TCRdb to the reads, yields one record per CDR3 protein. The sample includes some 390,000 distinct CDR3 sequences, less than 20% of them seen just once. Sequences were obtained from PBMCs. The receptors derive from a human donor in good health (CMV status not recorded). Some clones in this sample may be carry-over from other donors' samples. Both conserved end residues are part of each CDR3. The order of the fields is clone size, J gene, V gene, D gene, CDR3 DNA, CDR3 protein. The D gene is left open where the match is weak. Clone size is given for some rows only: seen once, a few or many times, or a class if the clone is expanded.

size: many; J: TRBJ2-3; V: TRBV7-2; D: -; DNA: TGTGCCAGCAGCTTGGGTAGCAGAGGAGATACGCAGTATTTT; CDR3: CASSLGSRGDTQYF
size: few; J: TRBJ2-1; V: TRBV27; D: -; DNA: TGTGCCAGCAGTGTCTCCGGTCCCGGTCCCAGTGAGCAGTTCTTC; CDR3: CASSVSGPGPSEQFF
size: many; J: TRBJ2-1; V: TRBV7-8; D: -; DNA: TGTGCCAGCAGCCCCCGGGACCCCCGGCCCAACAATGAGCAGTTCTTC; CDR3: CASSPRDPRPNNEQFF
size: -; J: TRBJ1-5; V: TRBV30; D: -; DNA: TGTGCCTGGAGCCCAGGTAGCAATCAGCCCCAGCATTTT; CDR3: CAWSPGSNQPQHF
size: few; J: TRBJ2-3; V: TRBV3-1; D: -; DNA: TGTGCCAGCAGTTACCTAGGGGCAGATACGCAGTATTTT; CDR3: CASSYLGADTQYF
size: -; J: TRBJ1-6; V: TRBV7-2; D: -; DNA: TGTGCCAGCAGCTTAGTACACACGAGCTCCTATAATTCACCCCTCCACTTT; CDR3: CASSLVHTSSYNSPLHF
size: many; J: TRBJ1-3; V: TRBV7-2; D: TRBD1; DNA: TGTGCCAGCAGCCTGACAGGGGGTGGAAACACCATATATTTT; CDR3: CASSLTGGGNTIYF
size: -; J: TRBJ1-6; V: TRBV14; D: -; DNA: TGTGCCAGCAGCCAAGGGGGGCGAGGTTCACCCCTCCACTTT; CDR3: CASSQGGRGSPLHF
size: -; J: TRBJ2-1; V: TRBV7-9; D: TRBD2; DNA: TGTGCCAGCAGCCCTAGCGGGGGCCGACCCAAGTTCTTC; CDR3: CASSPSGGRPKFF
size: -; J: TRBJ2-2; V: TRBV6-5; D: -; DNA: TGTGCCAGCAGAGCCTCCAGGGTTGCCGATACCGGGGAGCTGTTTTTT; CDR3: CASRASRVADTGELFF
size: few; J: TRBJ2-7; V: TRBV7-2; D: -; DNA: TGTGCCAGCAGCGACATCCCAGGGTACGACTACGAGCAGTACTTC; CDR3: CASSDIPGYDYEQYF
size: many; J: TRBJ2-1; V: TRBV24-1; D: -; DNA: TGTGCCACCAGTGATTCCGTACCGAGCTCCTACAATGAGCAGTTCTTC; CDR3: CATSDSVPSSYNEQFF
size: many; J: TRBJ2-5; V: TRBV7-9; D: -; DNA: TGTGCCAGCAGCTTAGGGCTGGTAGAGACCCAGTACTTC; CDR3: CASSLGLVETQYF
size: many; J: TRBJ1-2; V: TRBV10-3; D: -; DNA: TGTGCCATCGGCGGCGGTCGGTATGGCTACACCTTC; CDR3: CAIGGGRYGYTF
size: many; J: TRBJ2-5; V: TRBV7-8; D: TRBD1; DNA: TGTGCCAGCAGCCAGGGACAGGTAGAGACCCAGTACTTC; CDR3: CASSQGQVETQYF
size: many; J: TRBJ1-1; V: TRBV7-9; D: -; DNA: TGTGCCAGCAGCTTAGCCGGCACCCCCTACACTGAAGCTTTCTTT; CDR3: CASSLAGTPYTEAFF
size: few; J: TRBJ2-7; V: TRBV11-2; D: -; DNA: TGTGCCAGCAGCTTAACCCCGCCCCACGAGCAGTACTTC; CDR3: CASSLTPPHEQYF
size: few; J: TRBJ1-6; V: TRBV19; D: -; DNA: TGTGCCAGTAGTATTACAGGCCAACGGACACCCCTCCACTTT; CDR3: CASSITGQRTPLHF